A selection of T cell receptor beta chains follows, all from one sample in a study of beta chain features in type 1 diabetes. Some clones are missing from TCRdb's copy, which holds only in-frame ones; the method was immunoSEQ multiplex PCR. Among about 710,000 clones listed, about 14% were seen once. The sample consisted of naive CD4+ T cells from blood. Receptor source: a man aged 18 to 35 with type 1 diabetes. Each CDR3 is given with its conserved first and last residue. A D gene is named only where the DNA matches it firmly. Not all rows give a size; the values are once, few, many and, for expanded clones, a class.

few,.,TRBV19,TRBJ1-2,CASSLTGYYGYTF,TGTGCCAGTAGCCTCACGGGTTACTATGGCTACACCTTC
few,.,TRBV9,TRBJ2-7,CASSAPSSYEQYF,TGTGCCAGCAGCGCCCCGTCTTCCTACGAGCAGTACTTC
.,.,TRBV9,TRBJ2-2,CASSVGSGGDTGELFF,TGTGCCAGCAGCGTAGGTTCCGGGGGAGACACCGGGGAGCTGTTTTTT
.,.,TRBV30,TRBJ2-3,CASSAGFTDTQYF,TGTGCCTCTTCAGCGGGCTTCACAGATACGCAGTATTTT
few,TRBD1,TRBV29-1,TRBJ2-7,CSVTGPPDEQYF,TGCAGCGTGACAGGGCCCCCTGACGAGCAGTACTTC
.,.,TRBV2,TRBJ1-1,CASSEYNPEAFF,TGTGCCAGCAGTGAATATAACCCTGAAGCTTTCTTT
few,.,TRBV19,TRBJ1-1,CASSIPQGLTEAFF,TGTGCCAGTAGTATCCCCCAGGGTCTGACTGAAGCTTTCTTT
.,TRBD2,TRBV28,TRBJ2-2,CAGAGTNQYTGELFF,TGTGCCGGGGCCGGGACTAACCAATACACCGGGGAGCTGTTTTTT
.,TRBD1,TRBV18,TRBJ2-2,CASSQPGQIITGELFF,TGTGCCAGCTCACAACCGGGACAGATTATCACCGGGGAGCTGTTTTTT
.,.,TRBV15,TRBJ2-5,CATSRGQGGETQYF,TGTGCCACCAGCAGAGGACAGGGAGGGGAGACCCAGTACTTC
few,.,TRBV14,TRBJ1-5,CASSQVGNQPQHF,TGTGCCAGCAGCCAAGTAGGGAATCAGCCCCAGCATTTT
.,TRBD1,TRBV30,TRBJ1-4,CAWEAWTGEGEKLFF,TGTGCCTGGGAAGCATGGACAGGGGAAGGTGAAAAACTGTTTTTT
.,.,TRBV30,TRBJ2-2,CAWSVSFANTGELFF,TGTGCCTGGAGTGTTTCTTTCGCGAACACCGGGGAGCTGTTTTTT
few,TRBD1,TRBV5-4,TRBJ2-7,CASRRQGAREQYF,TGTGCCAGCAGACGACAGGGGGCGAGAGAGCAGTACTTC
.,.,TRBV4-2,TRBJ2-3,CASSQDEGTQYF,TGTGCCAGCAGCCAAGACGAGGGTACGCAGTATTTT
few,.,TRBV28,TRBJ1-4,CASRGRPSTNEKLFF,TGTGCCAGCAGGGGACGGCCCTCAACTAATGAAAAACTGTTTTTT
.,TRBD2,TRBV29-1,TRBJ2-7,CSVERLAGQYF,TGCAGCGTTGAGAGACTAGCGGGGCAGTACTTC
.,TRBD1,TRBV7-2,TRBJ1-2,CASSLARGQGDGYTF,TGTGCCAGCAGCTTAGCGAGGGGACAGGGCGATGGCTACACCTTC
.,.,TRBV2,TRBJ2-5,CASPLEGQETQYF,TGTGCCAGCCCCCTCGAGGGGCAAGAGACCCAGTACTTC
few,.,TRBV7-9,TRBJ2-5,CASASGERETQYF,TGTGCCAGCGCGTCCGGGGAGAGGGAGACCCAGTACTTC
.,.,TRBV25-1,TRBJ2-6,CASSPAPLGALGANVLTF,TGTGCCAGCAGTCCCGCCCCCCTGGGAGCTCTGGGGGCCAACGTCCTGACTTTC
.,.,TRBV2,TRBJ1-1,CASRLRQVMNTEAFF,TGTGCCAGCAGACTCAGACAGGTGATGAACACTGAAGCTTTCTTT
few,.,TRBV7-9,TRBJ2-5,CASSLVQSSQETQYF,TGTGCCAGCAGCTTAGTCCAGAGCTCCCAAGAGACCCAGTACTTC
.,.,TRBV6-4,TRBJ1-1,CASRTGLNTEAFF,TGTGCCAGCAGGACAGGCTTGAACACTGAAGCTTTCTTT
.,.,TRBV20-1,TRBJ2-5,CSALRQETQYF,TGCAGTGCCCTGCGGCAAGAGACCCAGTACTTC
.,TRBD2,TRBV30,TRBJ2-7,CAWSVGDYSYEQYF,TGTGCCTGGAGTGTGGGGGACTACTCCTACGAGCAGTACTTC
.,TRBD2,TRBV2,TRBJ2-3,CASSEKRSEREGDTQYF,TGTGCCAGCAGTGAAAAGAGATCTGAGCGGGAAGGCGATACGCAGTATTTT
.,TRBD1,TRBV7-9,TRBJ1-5,CASSLHSGQANQPQHF,TGTGCCAGCAGCTTGCACTCGGGACAGGCGAACCAGCCCCAGCATTTT
few,.,TRBV7-9,TRBJ1-1,CASSFDQDTEAFF,TGTGCCAGCAGCTTTGATCAGGATACTGAAGCTTTCTTT
.,.,TRBV9,TRBJ2-2,CASSVAPPGELFF,TGTGCCAGCAGCGTAGCCCCCCCAGGGGAGCTGTTTTTT
few,.,TRBV30,TRBJ2-7,CAWTFGTSYEQYF,TGTGCCTGGACATTTGGGACTTCCTACGAGCAGTACTTC
.,TRBD2,TRBV14,TRBJ2-3,CASSHSGASGGADTQYF,TGTGCCAGCAGCCACTCTGGGGCTAGCGGGGGAGCAGATACGCAGTATTTT
.,.,TRBV10-3,TRBJ2-4,CATDDPTLAKNIQYF,TGTGCCACGGATGATCCGACCCTAGCCAAAAACATTCAGTACTTC
.,TRBD2,TRBV5-4,TRBJ2-3,CASSTPLAGDTDTQYF,TGTGCCAGCAGCACACCACTAGCGGGAGACACAGATACGCAGTATTTT
once,.,TRBV19,TRBJ2-7,CASSPRGRGGYEQYF,TGTGCCAGTAGTCCCCGTGGCCGGGGAGGCTACGAGCAGTACTTC
few,TRBD1,TRBV28,TRBJ2-3,CASSLRQGATDTQYF,TGTGCCAGCAGTTTAAGGCAGGGGGCCACAGATACGCAGTATTTT
.,TRBD2,TRBV2,TRBJ2-3,CASASGASTDTQYF,TGTGCCAGCGCTAGCGGGGCTAGCACAGATACGCAGTATTTT
.,TRBD1,TRBV18,TRBJ2-5,CASSPVGQGAETQYF,TGTGCCAGCTCACCTGTCGGACAGGGGGCAGAGACCCAGTACTTC
few,.,TRBV10-3,TRBJ2-5,CAISEIQDGVETQYF,TGTGCCATCAGTGAGATACAGGATGGGGTAGAGACCCAGTACTTC
few,TRBD2,TRBV28,TRBJ2-3,CASSIFSGGSTDTQYF,TGTGCCAGCAGTATCTTTAGCGGGGGGAGCACAGATACGCAGTATTTT
.,.,TRBV7-2,TRBJ2-7,CASSPSGGGRVSYEQYF,TGTGCCAGCAGCCCGTCGGGCGGAGGGAGAGTATCCTACGAGCAGTACTTC
few,.,TRBV18,TRBJ1-2,CASSPRNGYTF,TGTGCCAGCTCACCACGCAATGGCTACACCTTC
.,.,TRBV7-2,TRBJ2-3,CASSLGLAYTDTQYF,TGTGCCAGCAGCTTAGGTTTAGCGTACACAGATACGCAGTATTTT
few,.,TRBV9,TRBJ2-7,CASSDRGNSYEQYF,TGTGCCAGCAGCGACCGGGGTAACTCCTACGAGCAGTACTTC
.,.,TRBV29-1,TRBJ1-1,CSVDWGYTEAFF,TGCAGCGTTGATTGGGGTTACACTGAAGCTTTCTTT
.,.,TRBV9,TRBJ2-6,CASSLGSVRPGANVLTF,TGTGCCAGCTCCTTAGGGTCCGTTCGCCCTGGGGCCAACGTCCTGACTTTC
.,.,TRBV7-2,TRBJ1-4,CASSTHTTTNEKLFF,TGTGCCAGCAGCACTCACACCACAACTAATGAAAAACTGTTTTTT
few,.,TRBV10-2,TRBJ2-1,CASTEWGLAGNEQFF,TGCGCCAGCACCGAATGGGGCCTCGCTGGCAATGAGCAGTTCTTC